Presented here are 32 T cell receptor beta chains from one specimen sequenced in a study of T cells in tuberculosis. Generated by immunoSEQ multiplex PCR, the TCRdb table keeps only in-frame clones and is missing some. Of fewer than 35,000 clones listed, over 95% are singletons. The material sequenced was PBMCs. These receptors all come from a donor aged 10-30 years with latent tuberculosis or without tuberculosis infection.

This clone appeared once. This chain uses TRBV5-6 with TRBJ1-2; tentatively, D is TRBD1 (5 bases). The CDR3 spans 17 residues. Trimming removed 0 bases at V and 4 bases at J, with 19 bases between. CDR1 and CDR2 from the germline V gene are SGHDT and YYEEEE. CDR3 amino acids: CASSLEGVGGAPYGYTF. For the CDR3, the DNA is TGTGCCAGCAGCTTGGAAGGTGTTGGAGGGGCCCCCTATGGCTACACCTTC.

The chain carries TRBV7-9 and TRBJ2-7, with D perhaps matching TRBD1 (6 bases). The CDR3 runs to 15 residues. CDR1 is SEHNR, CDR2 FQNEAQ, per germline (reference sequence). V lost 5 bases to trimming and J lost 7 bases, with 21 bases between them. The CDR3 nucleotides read TGTGCCAGCAGCAACCCGGGACACACCGAGGGTGAGCAGTACTTC. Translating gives CASSNPGHTEGEQYF. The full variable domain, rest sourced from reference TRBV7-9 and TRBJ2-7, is DTGVSQNPRHKITKRGQNVTFRCDPISEHNRLYWYRQTLGQGPEFLTYFQNEAQLEKSRLLSDRFSAERPKGSFSTLEIQRTEQGDSAMYLCASSNPGHTEGEQYFGPGTRLTVT.

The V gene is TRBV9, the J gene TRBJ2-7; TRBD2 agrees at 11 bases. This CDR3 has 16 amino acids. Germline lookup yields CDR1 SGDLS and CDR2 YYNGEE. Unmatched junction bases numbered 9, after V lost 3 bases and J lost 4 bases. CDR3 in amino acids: CASSADSGGAQYEQYF. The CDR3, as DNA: TGTGCCAGCAGCGCGGATAGCGGGGGGGCGCAATACGAGCAGTACTTC.

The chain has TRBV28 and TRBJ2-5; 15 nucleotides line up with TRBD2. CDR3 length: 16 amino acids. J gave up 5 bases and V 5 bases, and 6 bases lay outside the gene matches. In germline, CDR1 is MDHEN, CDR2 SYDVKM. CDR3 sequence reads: CASSPGLAGGGETQYF. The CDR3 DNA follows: TGTGCCAGCAGTCCGGGACTAGCGGGGGGCGGGGAGACCCAGTACTTC.

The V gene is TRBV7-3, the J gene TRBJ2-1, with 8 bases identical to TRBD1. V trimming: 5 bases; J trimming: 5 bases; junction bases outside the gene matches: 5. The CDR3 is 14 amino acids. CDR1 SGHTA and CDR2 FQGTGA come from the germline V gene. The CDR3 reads CASSPQGADNEQFF. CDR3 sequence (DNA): TGTGCCAGCAGCCCGCAGGGGGCAGACAATGAGCAGTTCTTC.

The CDR3 DNA follows: TGTGCCAGCAGCTTGGTCACGGCCTACGAGCAGTACTTC. This gives the protein CASSLVTAYEQYF. V usage is TRBV7-9 and J usage is TRBJ2-7, with D unclear. Trimming pared 3 bases from V and 2 bases from J, leaving 8 bases between. The CDR3 contains 13 residues. The germline CDR1 and CDR2 sequences are SEHNR and FQNEAQ (reference sequence).

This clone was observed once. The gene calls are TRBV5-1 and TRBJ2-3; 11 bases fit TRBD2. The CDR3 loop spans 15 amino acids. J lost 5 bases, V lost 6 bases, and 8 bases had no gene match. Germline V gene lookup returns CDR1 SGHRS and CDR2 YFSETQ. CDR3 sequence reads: CASNLAGGVKDTQYF. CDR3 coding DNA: TGCGCCAGCAACCTAGCGGGGGGTGTCAAAGATACGCAGTATTTT.

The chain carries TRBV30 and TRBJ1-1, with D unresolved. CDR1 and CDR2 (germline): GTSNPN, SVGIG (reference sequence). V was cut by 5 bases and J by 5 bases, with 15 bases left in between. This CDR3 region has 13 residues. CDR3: CAWLPPGGTEAFF. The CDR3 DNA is TGTGCCTGGCTTCCCCCCGGCGGGACTGAAGCTTTCTTT.

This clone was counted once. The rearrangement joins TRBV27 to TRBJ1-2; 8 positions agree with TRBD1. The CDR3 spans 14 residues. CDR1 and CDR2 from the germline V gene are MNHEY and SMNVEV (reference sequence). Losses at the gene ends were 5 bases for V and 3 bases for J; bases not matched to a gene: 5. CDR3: CASSPGGWDYGYTF. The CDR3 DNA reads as TGTGCCAGCAGTCCAGGGGGCTGGGACTATGGCTACACCTTC.

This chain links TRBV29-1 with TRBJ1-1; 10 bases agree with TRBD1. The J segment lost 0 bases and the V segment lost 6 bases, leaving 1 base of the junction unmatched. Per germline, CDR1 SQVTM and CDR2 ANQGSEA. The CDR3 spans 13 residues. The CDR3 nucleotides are TGCAGCGTGGGACAGGGGCTGAACACTGAAGCTTTCTTT. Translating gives CSVGQGLNTEAFF. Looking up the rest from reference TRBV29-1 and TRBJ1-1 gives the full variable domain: SAVISQKPSRDICQRGTSLTIQCQVDSQVTMMFWYRQQPGQSLTLIATANQGSEATYESGFVIDKFPISRPNLTFSTLTVSNMSPEDSSIYLCSVGQGLNTEAFFGQGTRLTVV.

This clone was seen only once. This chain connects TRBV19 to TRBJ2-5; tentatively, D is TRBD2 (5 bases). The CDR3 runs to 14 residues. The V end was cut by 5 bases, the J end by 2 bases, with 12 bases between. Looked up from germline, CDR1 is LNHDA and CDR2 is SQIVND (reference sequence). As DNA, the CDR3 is TGTGCCAGTAGTCGTGGTAGCGAGCAAGAGACCCAGTACTTC. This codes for CASSRGSEQETQYF.

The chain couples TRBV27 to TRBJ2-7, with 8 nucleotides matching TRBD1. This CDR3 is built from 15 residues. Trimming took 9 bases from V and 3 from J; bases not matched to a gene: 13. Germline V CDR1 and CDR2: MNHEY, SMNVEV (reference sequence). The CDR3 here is CARKYRDRLYYEQYF. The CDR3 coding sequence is TGTGCCAGAAAATACCGGGACAGGCTTTACTACGAGCAGTACTTC.

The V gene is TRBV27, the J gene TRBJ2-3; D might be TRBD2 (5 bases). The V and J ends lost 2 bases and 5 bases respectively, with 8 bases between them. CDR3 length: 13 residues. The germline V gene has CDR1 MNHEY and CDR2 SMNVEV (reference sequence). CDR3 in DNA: TGTGCCAGCAGTTTAGCGGAGGAAGATACGCAGTATTTT. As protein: CASSLAEEDTQYF.

CDR3 residues: CASSQQVVNEQFF. The CDR3 region has the DNA TGCGCCAGCAGCCAGCAGGTAGTGAATGAGCAGTTCTTC. The genes are TRBV4-1 and TRBJ2-1; no clear D gene. This CDR3 is built from 13 residues. The V gene lost 3 bases and the J gene lost 7 bases, with 10 bases spanning the gap. CDR1 is MGHRA and CDR2 is YSYEKL in the germline V gene.

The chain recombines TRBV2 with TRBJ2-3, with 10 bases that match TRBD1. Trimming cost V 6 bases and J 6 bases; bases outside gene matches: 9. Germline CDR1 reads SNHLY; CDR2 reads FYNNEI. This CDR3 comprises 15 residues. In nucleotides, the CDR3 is TGTGCCAGCAGGGGACAGGGGTTGGTTTCCGATACGCAGTATTTT. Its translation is CASRGQGLVSDTQYF.

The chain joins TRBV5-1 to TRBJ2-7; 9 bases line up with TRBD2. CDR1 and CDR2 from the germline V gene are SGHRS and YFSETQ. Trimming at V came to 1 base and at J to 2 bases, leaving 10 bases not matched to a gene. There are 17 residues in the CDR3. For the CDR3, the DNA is TGCGCCAGCAGCTTGCGTAGTGCTAGCGGGACTACCTACGAGCAGTACTTC. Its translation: CASSLRSASGTTYEQYF.

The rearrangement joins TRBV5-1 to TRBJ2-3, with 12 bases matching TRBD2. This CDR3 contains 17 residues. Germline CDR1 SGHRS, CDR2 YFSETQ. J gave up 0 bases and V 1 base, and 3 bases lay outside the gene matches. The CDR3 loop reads CASSLTSGGTSTDTQYF. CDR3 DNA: TGCGCCAGCAGCTTGACTAGCGGGGGGACTAGCACAGATACGCAGTATTTT.

As DNA, the CDR3 is TGTGCCAGCAGTTTATGGACAGGGAACCGGGATACGCAGTATTTT. As protein: CASSLWTGNRDTQYF. V and J are TRBV27 and TRBJ2-3; 8 positions agree with TRBD1. Losses at the gene ends were 1 base for V and 6 bases for J; bases not matched to a gene: 6. The germline gives CDR1 MNHEY, CDR2 SMNVEV (reference sequence). This CDR3 has 15 residues.

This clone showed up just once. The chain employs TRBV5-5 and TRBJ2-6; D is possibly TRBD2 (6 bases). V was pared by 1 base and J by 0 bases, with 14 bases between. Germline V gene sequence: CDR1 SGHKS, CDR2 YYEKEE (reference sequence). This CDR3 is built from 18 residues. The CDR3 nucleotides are TGTGCCAGCAGCTTGAGACCTAGCGTATACTCTGGGGCCAACGTCCTGACTTTC. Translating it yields CASSLRPSVYSGANVLTF.

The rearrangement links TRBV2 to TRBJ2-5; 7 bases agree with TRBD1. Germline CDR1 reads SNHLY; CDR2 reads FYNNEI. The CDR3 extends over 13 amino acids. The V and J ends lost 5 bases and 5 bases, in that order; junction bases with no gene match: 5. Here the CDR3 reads CASSIQGYETQYF. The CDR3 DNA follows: TGTGCCAGCAGTATACAGGGGTACGAGACCCAGTACTTC.

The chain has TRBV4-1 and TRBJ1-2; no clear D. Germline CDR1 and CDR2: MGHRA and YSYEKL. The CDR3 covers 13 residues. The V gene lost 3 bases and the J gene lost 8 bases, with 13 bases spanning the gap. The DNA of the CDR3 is TGCGCCAGCAGCCACTGGTGGCAGTGGGGCTACACCTTC. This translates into CASSHWWQWGYTF.

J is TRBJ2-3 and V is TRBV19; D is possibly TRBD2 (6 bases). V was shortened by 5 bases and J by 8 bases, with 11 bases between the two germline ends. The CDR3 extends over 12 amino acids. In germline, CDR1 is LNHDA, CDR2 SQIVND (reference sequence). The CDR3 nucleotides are TGTGCCAGTAGTGTTATGGGGGGTACGCAGTATTTT. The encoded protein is CASSVMGGTQYF.

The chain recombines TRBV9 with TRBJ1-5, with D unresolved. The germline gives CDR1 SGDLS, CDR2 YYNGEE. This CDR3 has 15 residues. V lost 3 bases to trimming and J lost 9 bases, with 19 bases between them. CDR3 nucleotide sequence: TGTGCCAGCAGCGCTCCTAATTCGGAGGAAGGGCCCCAGCATTTT. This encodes CASSAPNSEEGPQHF.

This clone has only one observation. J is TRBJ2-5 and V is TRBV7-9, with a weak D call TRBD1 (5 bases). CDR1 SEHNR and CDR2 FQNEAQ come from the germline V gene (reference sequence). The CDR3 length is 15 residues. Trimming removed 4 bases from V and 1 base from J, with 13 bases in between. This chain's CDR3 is CASSYRLPTQETQYF. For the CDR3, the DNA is TGTGCCAGCAGCTACAGGTTACCCACCCAAGAGACCCAGTACTTC.

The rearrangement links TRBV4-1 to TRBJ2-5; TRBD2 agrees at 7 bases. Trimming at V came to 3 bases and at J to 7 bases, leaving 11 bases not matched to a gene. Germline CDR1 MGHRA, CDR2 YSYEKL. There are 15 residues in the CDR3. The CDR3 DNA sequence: TGCGCCAGCAGCCATACCGAGGGAGGGGAGGCGACCCAGTACTTC. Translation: CASSHTEGGEATQYF.

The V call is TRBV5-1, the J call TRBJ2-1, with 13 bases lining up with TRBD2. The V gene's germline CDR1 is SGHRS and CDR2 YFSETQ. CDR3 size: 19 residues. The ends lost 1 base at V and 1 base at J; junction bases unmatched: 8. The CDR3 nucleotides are TGCGCCAGCAGCTTGCTGATACCGGGACTAGCGGGGTCCTACAATGAGCAGTTCTTC. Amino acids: CASSLLIPGLAGSYNEQFF.

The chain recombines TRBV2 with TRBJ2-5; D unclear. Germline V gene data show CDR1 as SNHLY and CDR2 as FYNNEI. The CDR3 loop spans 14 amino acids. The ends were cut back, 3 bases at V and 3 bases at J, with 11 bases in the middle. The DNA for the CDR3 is TGTGCCAGCAGTGATGCCGACTTTGAAGAGACCCAGTACTTC. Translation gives CASSDADFEETQYF. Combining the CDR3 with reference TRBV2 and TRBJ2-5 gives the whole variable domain EPEVTQTPSHQVTQMGQEVILRCVPISNHLYFYWYRQILGQKVEFLVSFYNNEISEKSEIFDDQFSVERPDGSNFTLKIRSTKLEDSAMYFCASSDADFEETQYFGPGTRLLVL.

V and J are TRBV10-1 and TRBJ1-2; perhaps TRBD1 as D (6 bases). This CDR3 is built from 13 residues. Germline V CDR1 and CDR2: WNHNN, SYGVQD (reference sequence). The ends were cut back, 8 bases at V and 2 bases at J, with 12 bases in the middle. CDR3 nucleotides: TGCGCCAGCTCCGAGGGGGTGAACTATGGCTACACCTTC. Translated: CASSEGVNYGYTF.

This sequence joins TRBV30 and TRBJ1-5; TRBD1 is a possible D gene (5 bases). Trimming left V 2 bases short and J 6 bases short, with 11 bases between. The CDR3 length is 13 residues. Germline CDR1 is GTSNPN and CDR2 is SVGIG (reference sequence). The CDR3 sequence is CAWSSQGAQPQHF. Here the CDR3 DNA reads TGTGCCTGGAGTTCTCAGGGTGCTCAGCCCCAGCATTTT. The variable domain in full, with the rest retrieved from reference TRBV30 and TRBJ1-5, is SQTIHQWPATLVQPVGSPLSLECTVEGTSNPNLYWYRQAAGRGLQLLFYSVGIGQISSEVPQNLSASRPQDRQFILSSKKLLLSDSGFYLCAWSSQGAQPQHFGDGTRLSIL.

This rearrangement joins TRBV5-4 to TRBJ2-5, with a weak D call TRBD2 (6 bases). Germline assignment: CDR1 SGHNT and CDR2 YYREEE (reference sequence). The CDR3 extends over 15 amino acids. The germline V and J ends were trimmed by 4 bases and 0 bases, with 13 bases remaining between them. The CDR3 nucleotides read TGTGCCAGCAGCCGGGACTTATCGTACCAAGAGACCCAGTACTTC. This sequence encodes CASSRDLSYQETQYF.

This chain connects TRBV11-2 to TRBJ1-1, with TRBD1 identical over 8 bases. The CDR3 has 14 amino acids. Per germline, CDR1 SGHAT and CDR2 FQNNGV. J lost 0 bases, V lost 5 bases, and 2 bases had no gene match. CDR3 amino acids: CASSRTGLNTEAFF. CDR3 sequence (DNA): TGTGCCAGCAGCCGGACAGGGCTGAACACTGAAGCTTTCTTT.

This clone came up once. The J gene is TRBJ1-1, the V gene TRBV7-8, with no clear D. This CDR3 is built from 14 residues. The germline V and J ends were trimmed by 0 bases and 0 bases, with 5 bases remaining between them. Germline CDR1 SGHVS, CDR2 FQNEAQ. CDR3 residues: CASSLAEVNTEAFF. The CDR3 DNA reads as TGTGCCAGCAGCTTAGCAGAGGTGAACACTGAAGCTTTCTTT. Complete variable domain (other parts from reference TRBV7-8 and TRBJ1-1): GAGVSQSPRYKVAKRGQDVALRCDPISGHVSLFWYQQALGQGPEFLTYFQNEAQLDKSGLPSDRFFAERPEGSVSTLKIQRTQQEDSAVYLCASSLAEVNTEAFFGQGTRLTVV.